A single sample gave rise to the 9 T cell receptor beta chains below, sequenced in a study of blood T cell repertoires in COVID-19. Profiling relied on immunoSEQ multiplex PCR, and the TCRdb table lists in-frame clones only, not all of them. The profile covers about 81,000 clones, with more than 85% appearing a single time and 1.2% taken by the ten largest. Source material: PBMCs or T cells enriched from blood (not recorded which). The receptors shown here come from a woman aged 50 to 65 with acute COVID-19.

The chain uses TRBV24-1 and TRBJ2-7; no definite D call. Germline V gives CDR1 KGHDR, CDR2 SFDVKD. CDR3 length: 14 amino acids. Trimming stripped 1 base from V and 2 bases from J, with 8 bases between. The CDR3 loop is CATSDFLQTYEQYF. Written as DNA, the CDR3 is TGTGCCACCAGTGATTTTTTACAGACCTACGAGCAGTACTTC.

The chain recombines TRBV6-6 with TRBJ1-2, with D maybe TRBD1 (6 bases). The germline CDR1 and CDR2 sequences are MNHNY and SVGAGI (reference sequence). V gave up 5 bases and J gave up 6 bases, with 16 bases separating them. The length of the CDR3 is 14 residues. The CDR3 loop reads CASSGWDTQDGYTF. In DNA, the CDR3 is TGTGCCAGCAGTGGTTGGGACACACAAGATGGCTACACCTTC.

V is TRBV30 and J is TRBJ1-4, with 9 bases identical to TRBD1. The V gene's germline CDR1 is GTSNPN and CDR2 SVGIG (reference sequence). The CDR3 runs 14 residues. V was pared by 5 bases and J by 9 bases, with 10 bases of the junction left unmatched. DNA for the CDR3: TGTGCCTGGGTCACCGGGACAGGGTCTAAAAAACTGTTTTTT. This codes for CAWVTGTGSKKLFF.

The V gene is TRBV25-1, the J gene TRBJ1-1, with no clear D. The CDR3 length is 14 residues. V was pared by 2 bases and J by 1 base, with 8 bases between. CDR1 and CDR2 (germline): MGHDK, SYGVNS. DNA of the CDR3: TGTGCCAGCAGTGAAGGACTCAGGAACACTGAAGCTTTCTTT. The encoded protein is CASSEGLRNTEAFF.

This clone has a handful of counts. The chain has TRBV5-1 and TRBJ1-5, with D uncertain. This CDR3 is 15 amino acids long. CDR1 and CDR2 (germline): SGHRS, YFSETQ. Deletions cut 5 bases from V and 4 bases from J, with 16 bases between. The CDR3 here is CASSETFGGNQPQHF. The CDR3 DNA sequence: TGCGCCAGCAGTGAGACGTTCGGAGGGAATCAGCCCCAGCATTTT.

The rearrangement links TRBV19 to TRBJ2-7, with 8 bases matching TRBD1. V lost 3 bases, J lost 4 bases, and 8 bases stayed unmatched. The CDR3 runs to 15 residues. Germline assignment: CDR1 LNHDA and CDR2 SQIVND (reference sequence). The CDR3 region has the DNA TGTGCCAGTAGTATTTCGGCAGGGGGCCGGTACGAGCAGTACTTC. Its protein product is CASSISAGGRYEQYF.

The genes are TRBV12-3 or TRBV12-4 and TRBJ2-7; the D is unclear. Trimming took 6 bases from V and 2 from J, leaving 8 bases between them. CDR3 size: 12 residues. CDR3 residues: CASSVSAYEQYF. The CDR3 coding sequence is TGTGCCAGCAGCGTTTCAGCCTACGAGCAGTACTTC.

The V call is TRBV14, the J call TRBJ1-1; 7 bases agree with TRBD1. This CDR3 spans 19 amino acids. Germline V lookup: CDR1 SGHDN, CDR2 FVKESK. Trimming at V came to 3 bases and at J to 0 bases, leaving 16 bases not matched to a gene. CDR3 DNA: TGTGCCAGCAGCCATCTACTGGGGTCCCTACAGGGGCTGAACACTGAAGCTTTCTTT. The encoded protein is CASSHLLGSLQGLNTEAFF.

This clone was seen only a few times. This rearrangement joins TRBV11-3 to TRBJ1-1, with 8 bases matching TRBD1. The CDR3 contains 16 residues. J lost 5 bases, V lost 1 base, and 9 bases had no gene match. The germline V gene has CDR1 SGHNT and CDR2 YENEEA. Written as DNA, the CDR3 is TGTGCCAGCAGCTTAGGGAACAGGGGGAGATGGACTGAAGCTTTCTTT. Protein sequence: CASSLGNRGRWTEAFF.